This TCR beta chain is drawn from a study of T cells in Graves' hyperthyroidism and ophthalmopathy. TCR beta CDR3 sequences were amplified from RNA transcripts. The TCR CDR3 was amplified in a first-round RT-PCR using the HTBI primer set. TCRdb processed the multiplex PCR reads anew with MiXCR; each CDR3 protein has one entry. The sample lists 300,000 to 450,000 distinct CDR3 sequences; approximately 14% were seen once. Study findings and constraints: Also found in blood were most expanded thyroid clonotypes above 0.001. A 13 V-J signature model discriminated ophthalmopathy versus stable hyperthyroidism.

This clonotype was observed a handful of times. Its antigen remains unidentified. The germline V gene has CDR1 MGHRA and CDR2 YSYEKL. The CDR3 has 16 residues. Trimming removed 0 bases at V and 2 bases at J, with 13 bases between. This TCR was sampled from a woman aged 60 to 75 with Graves' hyperthyroidism. The chain employs TRBV4-1 and TRBJ2-5; perhaps TRBD2 as D (6 bases). Sequenced material: blood. DNA of the CDR3: TGCGCCAGCAGCCAAGATCGGGCAGGGACTCAAGAGACCCAGTACTTC. Protein sequence: CASSQDRAGTQETQYF.